These 13 T cell receptor beta chains were all obtained from the same sample, sequenced in a study of blood T cell repertoires in COVID-19. Only in-frame clones appear in the TCRdb table, and some are missing; sequencing was by immunoSEQ multiplex PCR. This sample has about 94,000 clones; about 86% occur once, and the top ten carry roughly 6.3%. The sample taken for sequencing was peripheral blood. The receptors here all came from a man between 60 and 75 years old with acute or convalescent COVID-19.

The CDR3 sequence: CASRRGQVDEQYF. The CDR3 bases are TGCGCCAGCAGGAGGGGACAGGTCGACGAGCAGTACTTC. The chain joins TRBV10-2 to TRBJ2-7; TRBD1 matches 8 bases. The V segment lost 6 bases and the J segment 5 bases; nucleotides outside the gene matches: 6. This CDR3 is 13 amino acids long. The germline V gene has CDR1 WSHSY and CDR2 SAAADI.

The J gene is TRBJ2-1, the V gene TRBV18; no definite D call. The CDR3 extends over 12 amino acids. The germline gives CDR1 KGHSH, CDR2 LQKENI. The V end was cut by 0 bases, the J end by 16 bases, with 13 bases between. The CDR3 region is CASSPPLGAKFF. Here the CDR3 DNA reads TGTGCCAGCTCACCACCGCTAGGCGCGAAATTCTTC.

The chain links TRBV24-1 to TRBJ1-2, with D uncertain. There are 13 residues in the CDR3. Trimming left V 5 bases short and J 6 bases short, with 12 bases between. Germline V lookup: CDR1 KGHDR, CDR2 SFDVKD. CDR3: CATSVSGRDGYTF. The DNA for the CDR3 is TGTGCCACCAGTGTGTCAGGTAGAGATGGCTACACCTTC.

This chain uses TRBV29-1 with TRBJ1-3; possibly TRBD1 for D (6 bases). The germline V gene has CDR1 SQVTM and CDR2 ANQGSEA. Trimming removed 0 bases from V and 3 bases from J, with 12 bases in between. This CDR3 comprises 15 residues. CDR3 DNA: TGCAGCGTTGAAGATTACAGGGTGGGTGGAAACACCATATATTTT. This translates into CSVEDYRVGGNTIYF.

There are a few counts of this clone. The rearrangement uses TRBV30 and TRBJ1-3; D is ambiguous. V was pared by 4 bases and J by 0 bases, with 7 bases between. Germline CDR1 reads GTSNPN; CDR2 reads SVGIG (reference sequence). This CDR3 comprises 13 residues. The CDR3 here is CAWTRSSGNTIYF. CDR3 bases: TGTGCCTGGACTCGTAGCTCTGGAAACACCATATATTTT.

V and J are TRBV30 and TRBJ1-4; maybe TRBD1 (5 bases). V lost 2 bases and J 7 bases, leaving 17 bases between the germline ends. The germline gives CDR1 GTSNPN, CDR2 SVGIG (reference sequence). The CDR3 is made up of 15 amino acids. CDR3 DNA sequence: TGTGCCTGGAGTACCGGGGGGACTAGATCTGAAAAACTGTTTTTT. This codes for CAWSTGGTRSEKLFF.

The chain has TRBV4-3 and TRBJ1-2; no reliable D call. CDR3 length: 14 residues. The germline V and J ends were trimmed by 0 bases and 4 bases, with 9 bases remaining between them. Per germline, CDR1 LGHNA and CDR2 YSLEER. The CDR3 DNA is TGCGCCAGCAGCCAAGATTCCACGGTCTATGGCTACACCTTC. It is translated as CASSQDSTVYGYTF.

The chain couples TRBV10-2 to TRBJ2-1; D may be TRBD1 (5 bases). Trimming shortened V by 5 bases and J by 6 bases, and 17 bases separated the two germline ends. The CDR3 is 15 residues long. CDR1 is WSHSY, CDR2 SAAADI, per germline. DNA for the CDR3: TGCGCCAGCAGTATAGGGGCAAGCCAGGTCAATGAGCAGTTCTTC. This codes for CASSIGASQVNEQFF.

The CDR3 nucleotides read TGTGCCAGCAGTGATCCGGGACAGCGCTATGGCTACACCTTC. Translation: CASSDPGQRYGYTF. This chain joins TRBV6-1 and TRBJ1-2; 7 bases are a match to TRBD1. The CDR3 spans 14 residues. Germline values: CDR1 MNHNS, CDR2 SASEGT. The J segment lost 4 bases and the V segment lost 3 bases, leaving 5 bases of the junction unmatched.

V gene TRBV12-3 or TRBV12-4 combines with J gene TRBJ2-3, with D unclear. Trimming cost V 3 bases and J 8 bases, with 9 bases left between them. CDR3 length: 12 amino acids. CDR3 coding DNA: TGTGCCAGCAGTTTCTCCTTGTCTACGCAGTATTTT. Translated: CASSFSLSTQYF.

This chain joins TRBV7-3 and TRBJ2-1; D is possibly TRBD2 (5 bases). V lost 5 bases and J lost 5, with 19 bases in between. This CDR3 comprises 16 residues. Germline-derived CDR1 and CDR2 are SGHTA and FQGTGA. The CDR3 DNA follows: TGTGCCAGCAGCCCCCGAACTAGTTCCTTCCACAATGAGCAGTTCTTC. Amino acid sequence: CASSPRTSSFHNEQFF.

The V and J genes are TRBV7-2 and TRBJ1-6; TRBD1 matches 9 bases. CDR1 and CDR2 (germline): SGHTA, FQGNSA. This CDR3 is built from 14 residues. The junction had 7 bases not matched to a gene; V was cut back by 6 bases and J by 10 bases. CDR3 in DNA: TGTGCCAGCAGGATAACAGGGGGCGGATCACCCCTCCACTTT. As protein: CASRITGGGSPLHF. Full variable domain (remainder filled in from reference TRBV7-2 and TRBJ1-6): GAGVSQSPSNKVTEKGKDVELRCDPISGHTALYWYRQSLGQGLEFLIYFQGNSAPDKSGLPSDRFSAERTGGSVSTLTIQRTQQEDSAVYLCASRITGGGSPLHFGNGTRLTVT.

This clone was seen only a few times. CDR3 residues: CASIRDRGLEQYF. The DNA for the CDR3 is TGTGCCAGCATCCGGGACAGGGGGCTCGAGCAGTACTTC. The chain combines TRBV2 with TRBJ2-7, with 12 bases fitting TRBD1. This CDR3 contains 13 residues. Germline V lookup: CDR1 SNHLY, CDR2 FYNNEI. The junction had 4 bases not matched to a gene; V was cut back by 7 bases and J by 6 bases. Supplemented by reference TRBV2 and TRBJ2-7, the full variable domain reads EPEVTQTPSHQVTQMGQEVILRCVPISNHLYFYWYRQILGQKVEFLVSFYNNEISEKSEIFDDQFSVERPDGSNFTLKIRSTKLEDSAMYFCASIRDRGLEQYFGPGTRLTVT.